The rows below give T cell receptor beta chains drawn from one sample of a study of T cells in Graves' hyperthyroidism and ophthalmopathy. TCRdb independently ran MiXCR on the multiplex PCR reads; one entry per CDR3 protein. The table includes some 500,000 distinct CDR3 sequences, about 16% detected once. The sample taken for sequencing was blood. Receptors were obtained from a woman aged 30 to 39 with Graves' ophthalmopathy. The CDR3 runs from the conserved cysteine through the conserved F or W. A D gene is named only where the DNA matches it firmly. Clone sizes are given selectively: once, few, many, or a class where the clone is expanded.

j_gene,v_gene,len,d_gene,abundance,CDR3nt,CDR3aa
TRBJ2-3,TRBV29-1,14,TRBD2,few,TGCAGCGCTTTCAGCGGGAGCGGGACAGATACGCAGTATTTT,CSAFSGSGTDTQYF
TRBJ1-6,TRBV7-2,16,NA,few,TGTGCCAGCAGCTTAAGAAGTAGCTCCTATAATTCACCCCTCCACTTT,CASSLRSSSYNSPLHF
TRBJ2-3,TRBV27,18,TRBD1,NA,TGTGCCAGCAGCCGAACCGGGACAGGGGTACGCCGCACAGATACGCAGTATTTT,CASSRTGTGVRRTDTQYF
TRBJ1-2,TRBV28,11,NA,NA,TGTGCCAGCACCCCCGGGTGGGGCTACACCTTC,CASTPGWGYTF
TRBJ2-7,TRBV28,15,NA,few,TGTGCCAGCAGTTTATTTAGACAGGACACCTACGAGCAGTACTTC,CASSLFRQDTYEQYF
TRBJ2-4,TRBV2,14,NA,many,TGTGCCAGCAGTGAGGTCAGGGGTAAAAACATTCAGTACTTC,CASSEVRGKNIQYF
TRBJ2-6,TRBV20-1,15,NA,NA,TGCAGTGCTAGAGATACAGGCGCTGGGGCCAACGTCCTGACTTTC,CSARDTGAGANVLTF
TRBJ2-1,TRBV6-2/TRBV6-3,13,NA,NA,TGTGCCAGCAGTTATCTAGCAGGGGATGAGCAGTTCTTC,CASSYLAGDEQFF
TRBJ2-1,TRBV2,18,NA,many,TGTGCCAGCAGTGAACTCCCACCCTTGGTGAGGGCATACAATGAGCAGTTCTTC,CASSELPPLVRAYNEQFF
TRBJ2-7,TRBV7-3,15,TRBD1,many,TGTGCCAGCAGCTTAGGACAGGGGGCCTTATACGAGCAGTACTTC,CASSLGQGALYEQYF
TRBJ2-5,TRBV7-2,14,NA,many,TGTGCCAGCAGCTTGAGTGTGGGTGTGGAGACCCAGTACTTC,CASSLSVGVETQYF
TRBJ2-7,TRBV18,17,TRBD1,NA,TGTGCCAGCTCACCCAACCTGGGACAGGGGGGATGGAGCGAGCAGTACTTC,CASSPNLGQGGWSEQYF
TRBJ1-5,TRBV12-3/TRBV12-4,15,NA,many,TGTGCCAGCAGTTTAGGGGCGGGGGGCAATCAGCCCCAGCATTTT,CASSLGAGGNQPQHF
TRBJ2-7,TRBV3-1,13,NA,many,TGTGCCAGCAGCTCGTCAGGGACCTCAGAGCAGTACTTC,CASSSSGTSEQYF
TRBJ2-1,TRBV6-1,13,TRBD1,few,TGTGCCAGCAGCCGAGACAGGGGTATCGAGCAGTTCTTC,CASSRDRGIEQFF
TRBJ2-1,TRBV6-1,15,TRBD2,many,TGTGCCAGCAGAGAACTAGCGGGAATCTACAATGAGCAGTTCTTC,CASRELAGIYNEQFF
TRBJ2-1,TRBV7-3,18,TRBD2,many,TGTGCCAGCAGCCACGGGACTAGCGGGACGAGCTCCTACAATGAGCAGTTCTTC,CASSHGTSGTSSYNEQFF
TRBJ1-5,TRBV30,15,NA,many,TGTGCCTGGAGTGTGGGGAGCTACGTAAATCAGCCCCAGCATTTT,CAWSVGSYVNQPQHF
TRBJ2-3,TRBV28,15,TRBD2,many,TGTGCCAGCTCCGACACTAGCGGGTCTACAGATACGCAGTATTTT,CASSDTSGSTDTQYF
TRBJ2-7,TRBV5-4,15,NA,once,TGTGCCAGCAGCGGGGTCGGGGGGCTCTCCTACGAGCAGTACTTC,CASSGVGGLSYEQYF
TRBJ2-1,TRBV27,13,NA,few,TGTGCCAGCAGTTTTACGGACTATTATGAGCAGTTCTTC,CASSFTDYYEQFF
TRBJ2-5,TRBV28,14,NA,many,TGTGCCAGCAAAACCTCACACCGGCTGGAGACCCAGTACTTC,CASKTSHRLETQYF
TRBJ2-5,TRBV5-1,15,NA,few,TGCGCCAGCAGCTTGACGGGCTGGGGTCAAGAGACCCAGTACTTC,CASSLTGWGQETQYF
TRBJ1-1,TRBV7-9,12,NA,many,TGTGCCAGCAGCCCCAGAGGGCGAGGAGCTTTCTTT,CASSPRGRGAFF
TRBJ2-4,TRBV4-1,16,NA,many,TGCGCCAGCAGCCAATGGGAAAGGGTAGCCAAAAACATTCAGTACTTC,CASSQWERVAKNIQYF
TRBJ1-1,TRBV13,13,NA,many,TGTGCCAGCAGACTTTACGTGGGTGATGAAGCTTTCTTT,CASRLYVGDEAFF
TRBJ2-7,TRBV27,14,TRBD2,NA,TGTGCCAGCAGTCCCTCCCTAGCGGCCTACGAGCAGTACTTC,CASSPSLAAYEQYF